This T cell receptor beta chain was profiled in a study of T cell responses to AZD1222 COVID-19 vaccine (dated by TCRdb to the early 2020s). Regarding the research as a whole: A total of approximately 230 trial participants underwent TCR sequencing, of whom about 200 received two doses of AZD1222 and around 25 received two doses of the MenACWY control vaccine. Trial participants were enrolled by age into subgroups of 18-55, 56-69 and 70-plus years, and approximately 150, 30 and 60 TCR-sequenced participants, respectively, were included in these subgroups. Study-wide findings and limitations: In the small 56-69-year group, the increase in depth fell short of significance, most likely because of low power. Conclusions about previously exposed vaccinees were limited because only a handful of AZD1222 recipients were SARS-CoV-2 seropositive at baseline. Spike-specific TCR breadth and depth rose significantly after two AZD1222 doses compared with day 0 and with MenACWY recipients. Nearly half of unique spike-specific TCRs reportedly recognized epitopes outside regions mutated in the B.1.351 and B.1.1.7 variants. The vaccine-associated CD4 TCRs covered the entire spike protein, and the dominant responses fell in regions 160-218 and 743-854. Because no day 14 peak-response samples were available, the repertoires could be characterized only after the peak T cell response. Participants were mostly white British and included more females than males, and it was suggested by the authors that clonal diversity may have been underestimated.

The time point label corresponds to: sample from adult after SARS-CoV-2 infection, after symptom onset. A couple of convalescent COVID-19 patients, sampled after symptom onset from adults with prior SARS-CoV-2 infection, were also TCR-sequenced for comparison. Comment on this clone: Its antigen target is currently unknown. It has no much larger one-base neighbor in the sample; base qualities were not kept.

The CDR3 regions of human TCRbeta chains were analyzed by immunosequencing. As for the original processing: TCRs in the repertoires were compared against a reference library of SARS-CoV-2-specific TCRs that had been generated with the MIRA antigen-specificity platform. Breadth was defined as the fraction of unique TCRs that were SARS-CoV-2-associated. Depth was defined as the fraction of total T cells that were SARS-CoV-2-associated. Using the MIRA data, each spike-specific TCR was mapped to the spike region that the TCR reacts to and placed in a CD4 or CD8 class. Log10-transformed breadth and depth values were compared by one-way ANOVA with Sidak's multiple comparisons tests. The table was pulled from immuneACCESS by TCRdb, which kept in-frame rearrangements only. Such tables lose some clones; where checked, under half of the loss comes from unresolved V genes, and the rest has no known cause. V and J calls and clone size come straight from that table; D and trimming were deduced from the DNA. In all, the sample holds about 140,000 clones, and 85% to 95% of those were seen once. In total, the top ten clones hold around 12% of the sample.

Taken from the germline V gene, the CDR1 and CDR2 loops are SQVTM and ANQGSEA. The CDR3 runs 16 residues from the cysteine to the phenylalanine. This entry keeps only the CDR3 DNA: 48 bases, framed from base 1. A distance of 24 bases separates the germline ends of V and J, which lose 3 bases and 6 bases respectively. The sequence came from an adult who had recovered from COVID-19. The rearrangement combines TRBV29-1 with TRBJ2-7, with TRBD2 perhaps the D gene, on 5 matching bases. The sample consisted of peripheral blood, taken after recovery from COVID-19. The nucleotides are TGCAGCGTTGAGAGTAAGGACCGCTCGGGGTTCACCGAGCAGTACTTC. Protein translation: CSVESKDRSGFTEQYF.